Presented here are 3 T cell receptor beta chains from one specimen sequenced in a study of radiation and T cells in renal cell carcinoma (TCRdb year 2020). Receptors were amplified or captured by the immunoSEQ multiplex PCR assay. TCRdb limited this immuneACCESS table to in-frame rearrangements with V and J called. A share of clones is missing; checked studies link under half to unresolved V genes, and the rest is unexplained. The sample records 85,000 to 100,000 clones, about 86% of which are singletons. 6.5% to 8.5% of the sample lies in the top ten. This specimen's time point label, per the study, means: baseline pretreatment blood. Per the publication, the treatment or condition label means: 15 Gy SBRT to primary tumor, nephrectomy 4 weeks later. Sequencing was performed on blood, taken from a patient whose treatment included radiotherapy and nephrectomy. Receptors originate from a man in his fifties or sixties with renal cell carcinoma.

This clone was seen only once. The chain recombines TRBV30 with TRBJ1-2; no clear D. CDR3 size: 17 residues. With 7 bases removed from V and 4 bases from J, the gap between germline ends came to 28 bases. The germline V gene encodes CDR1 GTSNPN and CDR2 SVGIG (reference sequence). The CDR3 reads CASLMNDATRKSYGYTF. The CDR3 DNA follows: TGTGCCTCCTTAATGAACGACGCGACGCGTAAATCCTATGGCTACACCTTC.

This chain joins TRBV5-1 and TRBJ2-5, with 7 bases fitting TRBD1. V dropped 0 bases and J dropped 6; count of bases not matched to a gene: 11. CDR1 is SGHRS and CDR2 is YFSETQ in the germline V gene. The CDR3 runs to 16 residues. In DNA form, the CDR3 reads TGCGCCAGCAGCTTGGCCGGGACAGAGGTGGCGAAGACCCAGTACTTC. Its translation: CASSLAGTEVAKTQYF.

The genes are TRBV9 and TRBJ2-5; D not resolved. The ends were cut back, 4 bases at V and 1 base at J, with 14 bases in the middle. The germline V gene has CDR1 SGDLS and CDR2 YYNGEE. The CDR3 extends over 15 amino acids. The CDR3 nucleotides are TGTGCCAGCAGCTTTACCCGTTGGGGCCAAGAGACCCAGTACTTC. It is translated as CASSFTRWGQETQYF.